Listed below are T cell receptor beta chains from one sample, sequenced in a study of T cell repertoires in cytomegalovirus infection. TCRdb fed the reads into MiXCR, producing one record per CDR3 protein. Counted here are 100,000 to 150,000 distinct CDR3 sequences, more than 30% occurring once; the ten biggest clones make up about 53%. Their antigens remain unidentified. The sample was CD8+ T cells from cultured PBMCs, taken from culture after CMV antigen stimulation. The receptors here all came from a human donor in good health (CMV status not recorded). Some clones in this sample may be carry-over from other donors' samples. The CDR3 runs from the conserved cysteine through the conserved F or W. Fields, in order: D gene, V gene, J gene, clone size, CDR3 DNA, CDR3 protein. A D gene is named only where the DNA matches it firmly. Clone size is stated in some rows and not others, as once, few, many or a class when expanded.

TRBD1	TRBV6-5	TRBJ1-1	.	TGTGCCAGCAGTCGTGACAGGGGGTCTATGAACACTGAAGCTTTCTTT	CASSRDRGSMNTEAFF
.	TRBV7-6	TRBJ2-7	.	TGTGCCAGGCTGGCCCTGAGCTCCTACGAGCAGTACTTC	CARLALSSYEQYF
TRBD1	TRBV11-2	TRBJ2-3	.	TGTGCCAGCAGCCCAGAACCTGGGACAGGGACAGATACGCAGTATTTT	CASSPEPGTGTDTQYF
.	TRBV28	TRBJ2-1	.	TGTGCCAGCAATCACCAGGGGGCGAGGGGGGGTTACAATGAGCAGTTCTTC	CASNHQGARGGYNEQFF
TRBD2	TRBV10-3	TRBJ2-1	few	TGTGCCATCAGTGGGCCGGGACTACGTGATCGGAGTGAGCAGTTCTTC	CAISGPGLRDRSEQFF
.	TRBV7-9	TRBJ2-7	once	TGTGCCAGCAGCCCCAGTGGGCGTAAGTTTAGTCCCTACGAGCAGTACTTC	CASSPSGRKFSPYEQYF
.	TRBV19	TRBJ2-2	.	TGTGCCAGTAGTCGAGGGGCCGGGGAGCTGTTTTTT	CASSRGAGELFF
TRBD2	TRBV5-5	TRBJ2-1	few	TGTGCCAGCAGCTTACGCCTAGCGGTCAATGAGCAGTTCTTC	CASSLRLAVNEQFF
TRBD2	TRBV11-2	TRBJ2-1	.	TGTGCCAGCAGCTTAGGACTAGCGGGGGACTCCTACAATGAGCAGTTCTTC	CASSLGLAGDSYNEQFF
TRBD1	TRBV5-6	TRBJ1-2	many	TGTGCCAGCAGGCCTCTTGTGCCGCTCGGACAGGTTGCTAACTATGGCTACACCTTC	CASRPLVPLGQVANYGYTF
.	TRBV7-2	TRBJ2-1	.	TGTGCCAGCAGCGCCGGCCTCCTAGGCTACAATGAGCAGTTCTTC	CASSAGLLGYNEQFF
TRBD1	TRBV11-1	TRBJ1-1	.	TGTGCCAGCAGTTATACCGGGACAGCCGCTTTCTTT	CASSYTGTAAFF
TRBD2	TRBV6-6	TRBJ2-1	few	TGTGCCAGCAGTTACCCACTAGCGGGGGCCTACAATGAGCAGTTCTTC	CASSYPLAGAYNEQFF
TRBD1	TRBV2	TRBJ2-5	.	TGTGCCAGCCAACAATACCGGACAGGGGAGCAGGAGACCCAGTACTTC	CASQQYRTGEQETQYF
TRBD2	TRBV10-3	TRBJ2-3	once	TGTGCCATCGGACTAGCGGGCGGTTCAGATACGCAGTATTTT	CAIGLAGGSDTQYF
TRBD2	TRBV7-2	TRBJ2-1	few	TGTGCCAGCAGCCGAGCGGGGGGAACCTACAATGAGCAGTTCTTC	CASSRAGGTYNEQFF
TRBD2	TRBV4-1	TRBJ2-1	many	TGCGCCAGCAGCCGCGGGGGGCAATACAATGAGCAGTTCTTC	CASSRGGQYNEQFF
TRBD2	TRBV27	TRBJ2-3	.	TGTGCCAGCAGTCTACCCGGGAGGGGAAAAGATACGCAGTATTTT	CASSLPGRGKDTQYF
.	TRBV27	TRBJ1-1	many	TGTGCCAGCGCTATCGGGGGGAGGACTGAAGCTTTCTTT	CASAIGGRTEAFF
TRBD2	TRBV11-2	TRBJ2-7	.	TGTGCCAGCAGCTCGACTAGCGGGGGGGAGATGGTCTACGAGCAGTACTTC	CASSSTSGGEMVYEQYF
.	TRBV4-1	TRBJ2-4	.	TGCGCCAGCAGCCACGAAGGTTCCAAAAACATTCAGTACTTC	CASSHEGSKNIQYF
.	TRBV10-3	TRBJ2-7	.	TGTGCCATCAGTGATGTCGACAGGAGGTCCTACGAGCAGTACTTC	CAISDVDRRSYEQYF
.	TRBV11-1	TRBJ2-7	.	TGTGCCAGCAGCTTAGCCCAGACAGGAATCTACGAGCAGTACTTC	CASSLAQTGIYEQYF
TRBD1	TRBV20-1	TRBJ1-6	once	TGCAGTGCTAGAGACTCCGGGACAGGGACATATAATTCACCCCTCCACTTT	CSARDSGTGTYNSPLHF
TRBD1	TRBV10-3	TRBJ1-1	.	TGTGCCATCAGTTCGGACAGGGGGGTGGCCACTGAAGCTTTCTTT	CAISSDRGVATEAFF
.	TRBV6-6	TRBJ1-6	.	TGTGCCAGCTCCCGGACGCAGAATTATAATTCACCCCTCCACTTT	CASSRTQNYNSPLHF
.	TRBV7-8	TRBJ2-5	few	TGTGCCAGCAGCTTTACTCCTTGGGAGAAGACCCAGTACTTC	CASSFTPWEKTQYF
TRBD2	TRBV7-6	TRBJ2-5	.	TGTGCCAGCAGCTCGGCTAGCGGAAAAGAGACCCAGTACTTC	CASSSASGKETQYF
TRBD2	TRBV7-2	TRBJ2-7	few	TGTGCCAGCAGCTTAGTGTTAGCGGGGGCCTACGAGCAGTACTTC	CASSLVLAGAYEQYF
.	TRBV7-3	TRBJ2-2	.	TGTGCCAGCAGTCCGGGGTTAAGGACCGGGGAGCTGTTTTTT	CASSPGLRTGELFF
.	TRBV7-2	TRBJ2-5	many	TGTGCCAGCAGCTTAGGGGTCTGGACCAGCAGCGCACAAGAGACCCAGTACTTC	CASSLGVWTSSAQETQYF
TRBD1	TRBV29-1	TRBJ1-5	few	TGCAGGATAGGGACAGGCGATTGGGGCAATCAGCCCCAGCATTTT	CRIGTGDWGNQPQHF
.	TRBV12-3/TRBV12-4	TRBJ2-3	.	TGTGCCAGCAGTTTCCGCCCTGGAGCGACAGATACGCAGTATTTT	CASSFRPGATDTQYF
.	TRBV20-1	TRBJ2-7	.	TGCAGTGCTTTAGAATCCCACGAGCAGTACTTC	CSALESHEQYF
.	TRBV24-1	TRBJ2-1	.	TGTGCCACCCCGCAGGGAGTTGGGCAGTTCTTC	CATPQGVGQFF
.	TRBV7-9	TRBJ2-7	few	TGTGCCAGCAGCTTAGTGTCCTACGAGCAGTACTTC	CASSLVSYEQYF
TRBD2	TRBV28	TRBJ2-2	few	TGTGCCAGCGGTACTAGCGGGGGATACACCGGGGAGCTGTTTTTT	CASGTSGGYTGELFF
.	TRBV4-1	TRBJ2-7	few	TGCGCCAGCAGCCAAGTGGAGACTGGGACCTACGAGCAGTACTTC	CASSQVETGTYEQYF
.	TRBV6-5	TRBJ2-2	.	TGTGCCAGGACTGGTTCTAGCAACACCGGGGAGCTGTTTTTT	CARTGSSNTGELFF
.	TRBV14	TRBJ1-2	.	TGTGCCAGCAGCCAATTCGCCCGGAACTACTATGGCTACACCTTC	CASSQFARNYYGYTF
TRBD1	TRBV7-3	TRBJ2-1	many	TGTGCCAGCAGCTCCTCCGGGACAGGGGCACTGAGGCCCCCCTACAATGAGCAGTTCTTC	CASSSSGTGALRPPYNEQFF
TRBD1	TRBV28	TRBJ1-6	.	TGTGCCAGCAGTTTAAGGGGGCAGGGGGTAAGGAATTCACCCCTCCACTTT	CASSLRGQGVRNSPLHF
.	TRBV7-9	TRBJ1-2	few	TGTGCCAGCAGCTTTGACTATGGCTACACCTTC	CASSFDYGYTF
TRBD1	TRBV6-1	TRBJ2-7	medium-sized	TGTGCCAGCAGTGAAGGGACAGGGGGCTCCTACGAGCAGTACTTC	CASSEGTGGSYEQYF
TRBD2	TRBV27	TRBJ2-3	.	TGTGCCAGCAGTTTATTAAGGCTAGCGGGGGGGGCCGGGTTAAAAGATACGCAGTATTTT	CASSLLRLAGGAGLKDTQYF
.	TRBV7-9	TRBJ1-4	.	TGTGCCAGCAGCTCCTTTCAGGGAGGAGGGACAACTAATGAAAAACTGTTTTTT	CASSSFQGGGTTNEKLFF
.	TRBV10-3	TRBJ2-7	.	TGTGCCAGCGGGGCCGGCCACGAGCAGTACTTC	CASGAGHEQYF
TRBD2	TRBV5-4	TRBJ2-5	.	TGTGCCAGCAGACCCCTAGCGGGGGGCTCGGGGACCCAGTACTTC	CASRPLAGGSGTQYF
TRBD1	TRBV2	TRBJ2-6	.	TGTGCCAGCAACCTAGGACAGGGTTACTCTGGGGCCAACGTCCTGACTTTC	CASNLGQGYSGANVLTF
.	TRBV11-2	TRBJ2-1	.	TGTGCCAGCAGCTTAGGCCCCCCGGGGAGCTATGACAATGAGCAGTTCTTC	CASSLGPPGSYDNEQFF